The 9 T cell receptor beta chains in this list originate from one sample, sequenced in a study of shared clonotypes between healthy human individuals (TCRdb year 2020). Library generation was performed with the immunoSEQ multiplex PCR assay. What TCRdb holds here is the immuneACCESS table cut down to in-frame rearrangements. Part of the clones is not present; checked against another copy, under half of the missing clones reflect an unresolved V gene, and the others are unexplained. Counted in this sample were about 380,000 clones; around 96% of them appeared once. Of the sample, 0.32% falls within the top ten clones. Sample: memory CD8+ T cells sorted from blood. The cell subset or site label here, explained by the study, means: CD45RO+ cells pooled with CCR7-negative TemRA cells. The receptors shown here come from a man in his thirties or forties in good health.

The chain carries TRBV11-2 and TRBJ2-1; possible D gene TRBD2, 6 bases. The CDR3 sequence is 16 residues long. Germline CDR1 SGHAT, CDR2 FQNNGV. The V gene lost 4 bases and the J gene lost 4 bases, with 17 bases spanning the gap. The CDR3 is CASSSTSPLNYNEQFF. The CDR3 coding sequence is TGTGCCAGCAGCTCGACTAGTCCCCTAAATTACAATGAGCAGTTCTTC.

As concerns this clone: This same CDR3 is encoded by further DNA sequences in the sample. The DNA for the CDR3 is TGTGCCTGGAGTGTAGGCCAGAACACTGAAGCTTTCTTT. It is translated as CAWSVGQNTEAFF. This rearrangement joins TRBV30 to TRBJ1-1, with D unclear. The V and J ends lost 0 bases and 1 base respectively, with 6 bases between them. The CDR3 contains 13 residues. Germline V CDR1 and CDR2: GTSNPN, SVGIG (reference sequence).

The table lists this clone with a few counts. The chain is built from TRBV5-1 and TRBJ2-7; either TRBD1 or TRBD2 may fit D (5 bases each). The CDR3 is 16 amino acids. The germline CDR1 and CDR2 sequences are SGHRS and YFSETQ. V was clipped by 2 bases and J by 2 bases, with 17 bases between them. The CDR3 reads CASSFTGTVSTYEQYF. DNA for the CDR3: TGCGCCAGCAGCTTTACCGGGACGGTATCCACCTACGAGCAGTACTTC.

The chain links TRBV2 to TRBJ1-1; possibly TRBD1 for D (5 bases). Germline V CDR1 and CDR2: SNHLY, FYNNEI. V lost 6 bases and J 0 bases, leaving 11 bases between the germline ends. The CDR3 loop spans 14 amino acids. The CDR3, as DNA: TGTGCCAGCAGGACAGCTATAATGAACACTGAAGCTTTCTTT. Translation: CASRTAIMNTEAFF. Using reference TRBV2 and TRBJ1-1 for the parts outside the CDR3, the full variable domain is EPEVTQTPSHQVTQMGQEVILRCVPISNHLYFYWYRQILGQKVEFLVSFYNNEISEKSEIFDDQFSVERPDGSNFTLKIRSTKLEDSAMYFCASRTAIMNTEAFFGQGTRLTVV.

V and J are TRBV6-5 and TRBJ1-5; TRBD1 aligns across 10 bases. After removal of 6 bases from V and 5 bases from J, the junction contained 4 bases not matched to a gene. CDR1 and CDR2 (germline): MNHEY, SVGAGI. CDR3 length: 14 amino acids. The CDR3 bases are TGTGCCAGCAGAGGAGGGACAGGGGATCAGCCCCAGCATTTT. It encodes CASRGGTGDQPQHF.

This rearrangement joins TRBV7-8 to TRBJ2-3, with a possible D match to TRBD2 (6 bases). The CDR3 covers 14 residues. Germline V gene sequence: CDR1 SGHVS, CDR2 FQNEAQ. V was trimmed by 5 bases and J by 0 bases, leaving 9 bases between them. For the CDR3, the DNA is TGTGCCAGCAGCGAAGGGACTAGCACAGATACGCAGTATTTT. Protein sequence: CASSEGTSTDTQYF. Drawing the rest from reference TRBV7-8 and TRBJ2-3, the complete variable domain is GAGVSQSPRYKVAKRGQDVALRCDPISGHVSLFWYQQALGQGPEFLTYFQNEAQLDKSGLPSDRFFAERPEGSVSTLKIQRTQQEDSAVYLCASSEGTSTDTQYFGPGTRLTVL.

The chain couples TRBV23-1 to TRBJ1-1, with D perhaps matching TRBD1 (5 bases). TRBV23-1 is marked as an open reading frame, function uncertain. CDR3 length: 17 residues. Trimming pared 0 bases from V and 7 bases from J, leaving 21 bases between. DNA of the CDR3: TGCGCCAGCAGTCAATCGGGGGAGAAGGCGAGACGATTTGAAGCTTTCTTT. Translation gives CASSQSGEKARRFEAFF.

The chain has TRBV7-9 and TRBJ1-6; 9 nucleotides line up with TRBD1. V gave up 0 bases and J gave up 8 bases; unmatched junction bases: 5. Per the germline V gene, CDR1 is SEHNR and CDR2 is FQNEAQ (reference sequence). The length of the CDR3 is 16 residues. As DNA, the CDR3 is TGTGCCAGCAGCTTAGCAGAGACAGGGGGGGATTCACCCCTCCACTTT. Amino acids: CASSLAETGGDSPLHF.

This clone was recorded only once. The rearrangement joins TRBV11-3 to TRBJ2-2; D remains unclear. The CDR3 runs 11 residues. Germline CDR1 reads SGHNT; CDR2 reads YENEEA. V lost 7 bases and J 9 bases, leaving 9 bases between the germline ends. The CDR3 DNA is TGTGCCAGCACCCCCGCCCGGGAGCTGTTTTTT. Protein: CASTPARELFF.